Sequencing of this TCR beta chain was carried out in a study of T cells in Graves' hyperthyroidism and ophthalmopathy. The length of the CDR3 is 14 residues. CDR1 and CDR2 (germline): LGHNA, YNFKEQ. Clinical symptoms, serum thyroxine and TRAb, thyroid ultrasound and orbital computed tomography were used for the diagnoses. This clonotype has more than one count but fewer than ten. Its antigen is not known. At one end the junction does not follow the germline gene, possibly because of a read error. Amplification of TCR beta CDR3 regions was performed using RNA transcripts as template. Initially, a first-round RT-PCR of the TCR CDR3 employed the HTBI primer set. MiXCR was run by TCRdb on the multiplex PCR reads, yielding one entry per CDR3 protein. The data hold 600,000 or so distinct CDR3 sequences, with approximately 15% observed a single time. Study findings and constraints: Peripheral blood also featured most of the thyroid clonotypes expanded above 0.001. The model predicted ophthalmopathy a median approximately 6.3 months before onset.

What was sequenced was blood. The clonotype originates from a woman between 45 and 65 years old with Graves' ophthalmopathy. The J gene is TRBJ2-7, the V gene TRBV4-2; 9 bases agree with TRBD2. The CDR3 protein is CASSQGSGRYGQYF. CDR3 bases: TGTGCCAGCAGCCAAGGCAGCGGGAGGTACGGGCAGTACTTC.